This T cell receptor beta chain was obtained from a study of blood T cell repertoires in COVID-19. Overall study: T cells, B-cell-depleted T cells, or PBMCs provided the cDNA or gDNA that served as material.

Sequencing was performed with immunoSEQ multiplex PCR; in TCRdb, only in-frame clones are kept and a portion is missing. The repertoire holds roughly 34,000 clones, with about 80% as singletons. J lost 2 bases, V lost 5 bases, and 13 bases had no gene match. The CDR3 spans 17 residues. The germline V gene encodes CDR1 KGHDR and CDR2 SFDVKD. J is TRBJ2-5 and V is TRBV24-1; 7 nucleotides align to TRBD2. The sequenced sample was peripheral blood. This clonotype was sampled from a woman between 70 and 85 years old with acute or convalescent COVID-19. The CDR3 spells CATSGYDERDTQETQYF. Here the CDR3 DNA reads TGTGCCACCAGTGGGTACGATGAGCGGGATACACAAGAGACCCAGTACTTC.